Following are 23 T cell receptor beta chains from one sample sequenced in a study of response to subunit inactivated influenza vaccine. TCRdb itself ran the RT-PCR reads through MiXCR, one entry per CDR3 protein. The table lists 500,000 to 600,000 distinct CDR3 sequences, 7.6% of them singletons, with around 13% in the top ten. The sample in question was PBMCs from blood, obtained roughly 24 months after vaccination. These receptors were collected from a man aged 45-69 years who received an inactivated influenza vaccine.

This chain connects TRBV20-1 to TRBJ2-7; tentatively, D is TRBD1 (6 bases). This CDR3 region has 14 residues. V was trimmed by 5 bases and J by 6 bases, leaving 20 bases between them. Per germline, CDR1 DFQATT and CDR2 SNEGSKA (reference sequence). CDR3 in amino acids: CSASPRQGMGEQYF. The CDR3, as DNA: TGCAGTGCTTCACCAAGGCAGGGGATGGGCGAGCAGTACTTC.

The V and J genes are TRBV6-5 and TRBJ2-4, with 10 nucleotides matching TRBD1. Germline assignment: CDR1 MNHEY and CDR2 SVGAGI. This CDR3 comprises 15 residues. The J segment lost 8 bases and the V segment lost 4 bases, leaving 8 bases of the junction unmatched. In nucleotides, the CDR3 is TGTGCCAGCAGTTTCAGGACAGGGGGTCCCCACATTCAGTACTTC. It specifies CASSFRTGGPHIQYF.

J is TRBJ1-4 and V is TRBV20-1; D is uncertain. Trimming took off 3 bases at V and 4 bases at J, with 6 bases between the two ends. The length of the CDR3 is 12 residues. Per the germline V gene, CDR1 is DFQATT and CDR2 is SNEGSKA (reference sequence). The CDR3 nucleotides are TGCAGTGCTAGGGACCTTAATGAAAAACTGTTTTTT. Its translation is CSARDLNEKLFF.

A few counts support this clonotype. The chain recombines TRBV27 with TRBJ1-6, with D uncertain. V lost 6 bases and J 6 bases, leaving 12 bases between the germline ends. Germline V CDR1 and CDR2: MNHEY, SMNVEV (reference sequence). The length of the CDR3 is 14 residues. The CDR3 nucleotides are TGTGCCAGCAGAAGCAGCCAGAGTAATTCACCCCTCCACTTT. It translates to CASRSSQSNSPLHF.

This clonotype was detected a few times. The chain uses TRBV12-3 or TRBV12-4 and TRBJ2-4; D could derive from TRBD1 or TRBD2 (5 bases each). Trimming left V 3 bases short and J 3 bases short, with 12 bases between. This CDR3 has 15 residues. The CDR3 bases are TGTGCCAGCAGTTTTGAAGGGACGGGCAAAAACATTCAGTACTTC. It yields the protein CASSFEGTGKNIQYF.

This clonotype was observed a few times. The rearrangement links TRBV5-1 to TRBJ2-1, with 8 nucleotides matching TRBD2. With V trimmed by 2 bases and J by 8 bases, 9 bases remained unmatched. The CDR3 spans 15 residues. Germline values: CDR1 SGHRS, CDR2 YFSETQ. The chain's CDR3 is CASSFFGGAMYEQFF. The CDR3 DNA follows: TGCGCCAGCAGCTTTTTCGGGGGGGCCATGTATGAGCAGTTCTTC.

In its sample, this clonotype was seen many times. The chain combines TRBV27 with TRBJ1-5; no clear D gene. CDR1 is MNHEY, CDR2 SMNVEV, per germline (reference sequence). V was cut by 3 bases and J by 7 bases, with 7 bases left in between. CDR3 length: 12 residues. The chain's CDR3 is CASSFLGQPQHF. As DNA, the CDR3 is TGTGCCAGCAGTTTCCTGGGACAGCCCCAGCATTTT.

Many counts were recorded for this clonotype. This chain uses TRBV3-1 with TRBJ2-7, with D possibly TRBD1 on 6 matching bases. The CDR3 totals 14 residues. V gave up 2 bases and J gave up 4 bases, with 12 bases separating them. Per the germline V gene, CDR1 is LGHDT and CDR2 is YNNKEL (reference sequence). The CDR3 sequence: CASSQPGHPYEQYF. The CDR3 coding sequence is TGTGCCAGCAGCCAACCGGGACACCCATACGAGCAGTACTTC.

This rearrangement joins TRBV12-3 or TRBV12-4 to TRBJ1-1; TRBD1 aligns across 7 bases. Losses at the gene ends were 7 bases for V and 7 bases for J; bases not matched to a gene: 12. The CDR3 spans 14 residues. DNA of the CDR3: TGTGCCAGCACTTGGGAAGGGGGCCTTGGTGAAGCTTTCTTT. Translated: CASTWEGGLGEAFF.

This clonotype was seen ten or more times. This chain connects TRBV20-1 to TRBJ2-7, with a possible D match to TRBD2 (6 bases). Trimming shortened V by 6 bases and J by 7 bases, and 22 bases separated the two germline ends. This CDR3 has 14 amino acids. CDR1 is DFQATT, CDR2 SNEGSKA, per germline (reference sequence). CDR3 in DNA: TGCAGTGCCATGCGGGACTTGGCCCTTTTAGAGCAGTACTTC. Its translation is CSAMRDLALLEQYF.

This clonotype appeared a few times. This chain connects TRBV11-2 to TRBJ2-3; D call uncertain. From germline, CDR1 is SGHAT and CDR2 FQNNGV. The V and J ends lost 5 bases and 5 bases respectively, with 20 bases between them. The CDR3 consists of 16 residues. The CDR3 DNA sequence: TGTGCCAGCAGCCGCCGAGGCCGAGATCAAGGAGATACGCAGTATTTT. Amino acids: CASSRRGRDQGDTQYF.

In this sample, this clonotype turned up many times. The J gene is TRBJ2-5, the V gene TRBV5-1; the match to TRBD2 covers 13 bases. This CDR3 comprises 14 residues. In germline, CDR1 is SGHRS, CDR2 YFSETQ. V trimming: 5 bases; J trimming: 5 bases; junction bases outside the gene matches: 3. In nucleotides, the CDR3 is TGCGCCAGCAGGACTAGCGGGAGGTCGGAGACCCAGTACTTC. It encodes CASRTSGRSETQYF.

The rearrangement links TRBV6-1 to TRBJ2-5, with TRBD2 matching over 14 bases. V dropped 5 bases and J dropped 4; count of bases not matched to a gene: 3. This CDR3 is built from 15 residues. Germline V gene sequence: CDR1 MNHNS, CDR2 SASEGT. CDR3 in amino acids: CASSRLAGGRETQYF. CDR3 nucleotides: TGTGCCAGCAGTCGACTAGCGGGGGGGCGAGAGACCCAGTACTTC.

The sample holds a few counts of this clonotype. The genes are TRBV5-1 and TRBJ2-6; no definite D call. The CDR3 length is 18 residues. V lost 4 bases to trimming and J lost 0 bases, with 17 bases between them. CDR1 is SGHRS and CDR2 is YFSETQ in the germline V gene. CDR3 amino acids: CASSGYLLQSSGANVLTF. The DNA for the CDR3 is TGCGCCAGCAGCGGGTACCTGCTACAGAGCTCTGGGGCCAACGTCCTGACTTTC.

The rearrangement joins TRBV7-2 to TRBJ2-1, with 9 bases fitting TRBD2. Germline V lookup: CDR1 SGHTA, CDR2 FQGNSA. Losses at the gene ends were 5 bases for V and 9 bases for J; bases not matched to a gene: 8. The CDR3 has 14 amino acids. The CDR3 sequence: CASSEFSGGREQFF. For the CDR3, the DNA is TGTGCCAGCAGCGAGTTTAGCGGGGGACGTGAGCAGTTCTTC.

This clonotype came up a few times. CDR3 bases: TGTGCCACCAGCAGATCCAGGGGAGAGACCCAGTACTTC. The encoded protein is CATSRSRGETQYF. The V call is TRBV15, the J call TRBJ2-5; D is perhaps TRBD1 (6 bases). CDR3 length: 13 amino acids. V lost 2 bases and J lost 4, with 8 bases in between. Germline V gene data show CDR1 as LNHNV and CDR2 as YYDKDF (reference sequence).

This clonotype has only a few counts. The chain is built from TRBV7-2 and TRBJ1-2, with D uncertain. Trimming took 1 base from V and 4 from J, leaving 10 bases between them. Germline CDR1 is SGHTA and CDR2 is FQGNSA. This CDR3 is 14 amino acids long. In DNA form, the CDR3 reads TGTGCCAGCAGCTTAGATCCAGGACTCTATGGCTACACCTTC. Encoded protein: CASSLDPGLYGYTF.

As DNA, the CDR3 is TGTGCCAGCAGCCCACGGGACCGTTACTATGGCTACACCTTC. Translating it yields CASSPRDRYYGYTF. V gene TRBV6-1 combines with J gene TRBJ1-2; TRBD1 is a possible D gene (5 bases). Germline V gene data show CDR1 as MNHNS and CDR2 as SASEGT. V shed 6 bases and J shed 3 bases, with 14 bases lying between them. The CDR3 covers 14 residues.

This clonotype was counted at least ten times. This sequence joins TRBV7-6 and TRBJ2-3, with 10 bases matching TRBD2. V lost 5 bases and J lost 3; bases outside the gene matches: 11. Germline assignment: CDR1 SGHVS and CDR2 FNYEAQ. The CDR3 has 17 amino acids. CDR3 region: CASSLGATSGLTDTQYF. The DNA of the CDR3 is TGTGCCAGCAGCCTTGGGGCGACTAGCGGGCTAACAGATACGCAGTATTTT.

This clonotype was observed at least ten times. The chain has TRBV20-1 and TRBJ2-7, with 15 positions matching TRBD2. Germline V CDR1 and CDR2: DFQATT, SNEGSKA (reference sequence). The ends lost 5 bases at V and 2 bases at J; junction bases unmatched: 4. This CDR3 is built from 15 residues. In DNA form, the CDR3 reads TGCAGTGCTCCGGGACTAGCGGGGGGAGCCTACGAGCAGTACTTC. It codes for CSAPGLAGGAYEQYF.

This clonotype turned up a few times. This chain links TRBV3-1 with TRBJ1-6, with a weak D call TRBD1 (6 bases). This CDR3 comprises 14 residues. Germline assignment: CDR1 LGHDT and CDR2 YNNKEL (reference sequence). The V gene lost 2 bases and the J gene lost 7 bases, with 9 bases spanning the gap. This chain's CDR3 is CASSQQGTNSPLHF. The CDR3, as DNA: TGTGCCAGCAGCCAACAGGGGACCAATTCACCCCTCCACTTT.

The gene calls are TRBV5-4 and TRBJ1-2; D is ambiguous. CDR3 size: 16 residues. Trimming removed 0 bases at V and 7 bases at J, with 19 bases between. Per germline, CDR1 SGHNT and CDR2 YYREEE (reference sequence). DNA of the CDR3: TGTGCCAGCAGCTTGGGATCCGCCGGGTCCATGTCTGGCTACACCTTC. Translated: CASSLGSAGSMSGYTF. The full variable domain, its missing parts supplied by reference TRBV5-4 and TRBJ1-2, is ETGVTQSPTHLIKTRGQQVTLRCSSQSGHNTVSWYQQALGQGPQFIFQYYREEENGRGNFPPRFSGLQFPNYSSELNVNALELDDSALYLCASSLGSAGSMSGYTFGSGTRLTVV.

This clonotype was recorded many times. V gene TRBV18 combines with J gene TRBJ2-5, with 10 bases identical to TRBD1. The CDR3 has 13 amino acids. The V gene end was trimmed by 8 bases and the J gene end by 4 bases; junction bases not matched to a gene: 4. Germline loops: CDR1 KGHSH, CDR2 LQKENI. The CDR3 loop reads CASAGTGAETQYF. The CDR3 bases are TGTGCCAGCGCCGGGACAGGGGCAGAGACCCAGTACTTC.